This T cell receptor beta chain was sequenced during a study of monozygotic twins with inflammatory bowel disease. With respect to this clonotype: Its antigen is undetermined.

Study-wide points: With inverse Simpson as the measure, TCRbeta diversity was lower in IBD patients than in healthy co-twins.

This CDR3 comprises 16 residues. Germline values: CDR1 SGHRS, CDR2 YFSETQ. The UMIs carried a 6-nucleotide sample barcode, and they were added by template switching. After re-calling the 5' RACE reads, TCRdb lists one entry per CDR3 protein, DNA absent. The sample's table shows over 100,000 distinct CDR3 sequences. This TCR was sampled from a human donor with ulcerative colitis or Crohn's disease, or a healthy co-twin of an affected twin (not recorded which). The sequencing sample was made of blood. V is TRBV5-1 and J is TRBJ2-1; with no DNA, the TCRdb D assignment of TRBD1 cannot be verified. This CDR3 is CASSPQGQEMDNEQFF.